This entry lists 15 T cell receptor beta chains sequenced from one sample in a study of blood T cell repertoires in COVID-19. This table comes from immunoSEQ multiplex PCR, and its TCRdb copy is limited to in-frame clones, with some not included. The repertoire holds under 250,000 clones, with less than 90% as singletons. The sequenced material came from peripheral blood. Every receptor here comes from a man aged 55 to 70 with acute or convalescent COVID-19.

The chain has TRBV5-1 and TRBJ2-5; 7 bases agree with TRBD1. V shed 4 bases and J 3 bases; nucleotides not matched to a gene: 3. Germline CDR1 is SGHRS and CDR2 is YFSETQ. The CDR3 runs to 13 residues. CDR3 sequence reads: CASSPGTEETQYF. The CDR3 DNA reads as TGCGCCAGCAGCCCCGGGACAGAAGAGACCCAGTACTTC. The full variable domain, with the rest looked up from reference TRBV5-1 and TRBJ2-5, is KAGVTQTPRYLIKTRGQQVTLSCSPISGHRSVSWYQQTPGQGLQFLFEYFSETQRNKGNFPGRFSGRQFSNSRSEMNVSTLELGDSALYLCASSPGTEETQYFGPGTRLLVL.

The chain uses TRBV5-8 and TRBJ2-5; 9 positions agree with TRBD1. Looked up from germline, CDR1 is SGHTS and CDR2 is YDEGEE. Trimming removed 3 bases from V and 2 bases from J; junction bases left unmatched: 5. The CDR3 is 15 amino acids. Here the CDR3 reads CASSSRGQGQETQYF. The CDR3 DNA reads TGTGCCAGCAGCTCCCGGGGACAGGGTCAAGAGACCCAGTACTTC.

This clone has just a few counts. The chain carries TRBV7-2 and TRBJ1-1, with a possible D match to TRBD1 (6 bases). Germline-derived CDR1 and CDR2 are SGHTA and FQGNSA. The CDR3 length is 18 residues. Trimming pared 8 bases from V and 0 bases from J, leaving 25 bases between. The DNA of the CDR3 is TGTGCCAGCCCCGTGTCAGGGGCGCCAGTTGGGGTGAACACTGAAGCTTTCTTT. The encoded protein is CASPVSGAPVGVNTEAFF.

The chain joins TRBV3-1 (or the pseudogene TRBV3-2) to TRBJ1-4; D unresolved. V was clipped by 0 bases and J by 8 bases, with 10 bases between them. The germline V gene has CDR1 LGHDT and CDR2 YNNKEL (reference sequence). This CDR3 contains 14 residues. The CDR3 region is CASSQDSRGEKLFF. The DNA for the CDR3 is TGTGCCAGCAGCCAAGATAGCCGGGGAGAAAAACTGTTTTTT.

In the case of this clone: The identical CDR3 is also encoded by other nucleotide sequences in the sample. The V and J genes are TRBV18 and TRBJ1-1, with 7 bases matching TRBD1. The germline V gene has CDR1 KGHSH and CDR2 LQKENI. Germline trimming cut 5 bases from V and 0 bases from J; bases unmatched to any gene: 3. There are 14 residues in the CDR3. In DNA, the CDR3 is TGTGCCAGCTCAGGGGACAGCTTGAACACTGAAGCTTTCTTT. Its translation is CASSGDSLNTEAFF.

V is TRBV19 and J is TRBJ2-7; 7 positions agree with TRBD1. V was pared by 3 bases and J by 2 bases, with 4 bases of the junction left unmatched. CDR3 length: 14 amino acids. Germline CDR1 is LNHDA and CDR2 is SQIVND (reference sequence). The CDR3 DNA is TGTGCCAGTAGTATCCGACAGGGACCCTACGAGCAGTACTTC. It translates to CASSIRQGPYEQYF.

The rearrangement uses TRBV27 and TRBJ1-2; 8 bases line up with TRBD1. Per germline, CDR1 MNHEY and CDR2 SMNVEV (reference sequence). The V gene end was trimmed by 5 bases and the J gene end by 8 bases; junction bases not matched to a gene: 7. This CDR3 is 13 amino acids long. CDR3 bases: TGTGCCAGCAGTCTATATACAGGGGGGGGCTACACCTTC. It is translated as CASSLYTGGGYTF.

Here the CDR3 DNA reads TGTGCCAGCAGCTTGAGGGGCCCCGAGCAGTACTTC. Translated, it gives CASSLRGPEQYF. This chain connects TRBV5-8 to TRBJ2-7; weak D call: TRBD1 (5 bases). Looked up from germline, CDR1 is SGHTS and CDR2 is YDEGEE. This CDR3 is 12 amino acids long. The V gene lost 1 base and the J gene lost 6 bases, with 8 bases spanning the gap.

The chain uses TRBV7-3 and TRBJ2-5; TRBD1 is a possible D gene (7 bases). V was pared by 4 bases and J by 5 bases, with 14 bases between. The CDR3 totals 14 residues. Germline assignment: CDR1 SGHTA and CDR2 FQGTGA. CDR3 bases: TGTGCCAGCAGCTGGCAGGGGGGAAGGGAGACCCAGTACTTC. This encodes CASSWQGGRETQYF.

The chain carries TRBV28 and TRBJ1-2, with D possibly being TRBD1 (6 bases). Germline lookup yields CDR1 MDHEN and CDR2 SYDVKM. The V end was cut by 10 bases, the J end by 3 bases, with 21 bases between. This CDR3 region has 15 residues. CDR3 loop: CATPADRRYDYGYTF. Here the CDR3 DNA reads TGTGCCACGCCTGCCGACAGGCGGTATGACTATGGCTACACCTTC.

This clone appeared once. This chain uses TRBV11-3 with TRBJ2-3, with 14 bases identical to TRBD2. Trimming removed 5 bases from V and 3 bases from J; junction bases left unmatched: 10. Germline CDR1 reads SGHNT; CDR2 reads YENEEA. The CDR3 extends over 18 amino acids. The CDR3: CASSPPGTSGRRTDTQYF. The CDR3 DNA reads TGTGCCAGCAGCCCTCCCGGGACTAGCGGGAGAAGGACAGATACGCAGTATTTT.

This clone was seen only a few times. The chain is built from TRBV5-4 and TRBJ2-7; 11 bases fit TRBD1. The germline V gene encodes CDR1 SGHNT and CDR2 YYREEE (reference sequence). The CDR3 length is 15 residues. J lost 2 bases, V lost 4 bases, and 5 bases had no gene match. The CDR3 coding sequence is TGTGCCAGCAGCCCGCCGGGACAGGGGGCCTACGAGCAGTACTTC. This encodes CASSPPGQGAYEQYF.

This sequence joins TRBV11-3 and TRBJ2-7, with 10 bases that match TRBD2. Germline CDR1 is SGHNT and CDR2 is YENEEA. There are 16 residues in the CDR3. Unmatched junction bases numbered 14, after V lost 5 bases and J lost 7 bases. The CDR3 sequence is CASSPRLAGGDGEQYF. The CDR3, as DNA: TGTGCCAGCAGCCCACGACTAGCGGGTGGGGATGGAGAGCAGTACTTC.

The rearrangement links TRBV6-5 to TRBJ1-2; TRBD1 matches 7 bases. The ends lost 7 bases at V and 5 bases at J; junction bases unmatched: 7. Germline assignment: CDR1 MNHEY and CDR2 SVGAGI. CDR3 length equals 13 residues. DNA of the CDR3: TGTGCCAGCACCAACAGGGGCCCGTATGGCTACACCTTC. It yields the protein CASTNRGPYGYTF.

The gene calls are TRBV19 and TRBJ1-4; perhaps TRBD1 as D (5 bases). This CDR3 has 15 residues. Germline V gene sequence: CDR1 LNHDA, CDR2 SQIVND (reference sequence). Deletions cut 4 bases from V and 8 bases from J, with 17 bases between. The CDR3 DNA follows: TGTGCCAGTAGTAAGCAGGGAACATGGTTGGAAAAACTGTTTTTT. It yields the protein CASSKQGTWLEKLFF.